Each of the 23 T cell receptor beta chains below was sequenced from the same sample in a study of cytomegalovirus exposure and HLA in healthy donors. Both 60 Vbeta primers and 13 Jbeta primers went into the PCR. The data were produced by immunoSEQ multiplex PCR, yet TCRdb's version contains in-frame clones alone and is incomplete. The sample lists roughly 170,000 clones; roughly 80% were seen once. The material sequenced was PBMCs. These receptors originate from a woman aged 18-35 years in good health and CMV-seronegative.

This clone was counted a few times. J is TRBJ1-2 and V is TRBV2; D might be TRBD1 (5 bases). Deletions cut 6 bases from V and 8 bases from J, with 25 bases between. CDR1 and CDR2 from the germline V gene are SNHLY and FYNNEI. The CDR3 has 16 amino acids. CDR3 sequence: CASRIGGSFLLGGYTF. In DNA form, the CDR3 reads TGTGCCAGCAGGATTGGGGGGTCCTTTCTACTAGGAGGCTACACCTTC.

The CDR3 reads CASSRAGAEAFF. In DNA, the CDR3 is TGTGCCAGCAGCCGTGCAGGCGCTGAAGCTTTCTTT. The V and J genes are TRBV14 and TRBJ1-1; no definite D call. This CDR3 is 12 amino acids long. Germline CDR1 and CDR2: SGHDN and FVKESK. V dropped 4 bases and J dropped 6 bases, with 9 bases sitting between them.

In nucleotides, the CDR3 is TGTGCCAGTAGTACAAGGGGGGGCTACACTGAAGCTTTCTTT. Residues: CASSTRGGYTEAFF. The rearrangement links TRBV19 to TRBJ1-1; D is perhaps TRBD1 (6 bases). The CDR3 is 14 amino acids. In germline, CDR1 is LNHDA, CDR2 SQIVND (reference sequence). V was clipped by 4 bases and J by 3 bases, with 12 bases between them.

The chain has TRBV18 and TRBJ1-5; unclear D gene. The V gene's germline CDR1 is KGHSH and CDR2 LQKENI. The CDR3 is 13 residues long. V lost 5 bases, J lost 2 bases, and 7 bases lay in between. The chain's CDR3 is CASSNIGNQPQHF. The CDR3 DNA is TGTGCCAGCTCAAATATAGGCAATCAGCCCCAGCATTTT.

The chain couples TRBV27 to TRBJ2-3; D not certain. Looked up from germline, CDR1 is MNHEY and CDR2 is SMNVEV (reference sequence). Trimming left V 5 bases short and J 0 bases short, with 6 bases between. The CDR3 covers 13 residues. This CDR3 reads CASSPYSTDTQYF. The CDR3 DNA follows: TGTGCCAGCAGTCCGTATAGCACAGATACGCAGTATTTT.

This chain connects TRBV27 to TRBJ2-1; 7 bases line up with TRBD2. Looked up from germline, CDR1 is MNHEY and CDR2 is SMNVEV (reference sequence). The V segment lost 6 bases and the J segment 1 base; nucleotides outside the gene matches: 6. This CDR3 comprises 15 residues. CDR3 DNA sequence: TGTGCCAGCAGGACTAGCCGGTCGTCCTACAATGAGCAGTTCTTC. It yields the protein CASRTSRSSYNEQFF.

The chain joins TRBV4-3 to TRBJ2-1, with TRBD2 matching over 9 bases. Unmatched junction bases numbered 7, after V lost 3 bases and J lost 1 base. Germline-derived CDR1 and CDR2 are LGHNA and YSLEER. The CDR3 extends over 17 amino acids. CDR3: CASSQQGLASSYNEQFF. CDR3 nucleotide sequence: TGCGCCAGCAGCCAGCAGGGACTAGCCTCATCCTACAATGAGCAGTTCTTC.

CDR3 sequence (DNA): TGTGCCAGCAGCTTGACGACAGGGGCTGGGGCCAACGTCCTGACTTTC. Amino acids: CASSLTTGAGANVLTF. V is TRBV5-6 and J is TRBJ2-6; 8 nucleotides line up with TRBD1. This CDR3 has 16 amino acids. Germline V gives CDR1 SGHDT, CDR2 YYEEEE. Trimming took 1 base from V and 2 from J; bases not matched to a gene: 2.

The V call is TRBV6-1, the J call TRBJ2-1, with TRBD1 matching 9 bases. The CDR3 has 15 amino acids. CDR1 is MNHNS and CDR2 is SASEGT in the germline V gene. V shed 6 bases, J shed 5 bases, and the junction held 8 bases outside the gene matches. The CDR3 sequence: CASSAGTGWDNEQFF. CDR3 nucleotide sequence: TGTGCCAGCAGCGCCGGGACAGGGTGGGACAATGAGCAGTTCTTC.

The V gene is TRBV28, the J gene TRBJ2-3; TRBD1 agrees at 7 bases. J gave up 5 bases and V 10 bases, and 9 bases lay outside the gene matches. Germline V gene data show CDR1 as MDHEN and CDR2 as SYDVKM. This CDR3 contains 13 residues. CDR3 nucleotide sequence: TGTGCCATCCGGGGACAGCCCCAAGATACGCAGTATTTT. Its translation: CAIRGQPQDTQYF.

The chain couples TRBV13 to TRBJ2-3; unclear D gene. Trimming cost V 5 bases and J 1 base, with 13 bases left between them. Germline V gene lookup returns CDR1 PRHDT and CDR2 FYEKMQ (reference sequence). This CDR3 has 15 amino acids. CDR3 region: CASSAESAGTDTQYF. The CDR3 nucleotides read TGTGCCAGCAGCGCGGAGAGCGCGGGCACAGATACGCAGTATTTT. Based on the CDR3 plus reference TRBV13 and TRBJ2-3, the full variable domain is AAGVIQSPRHLIKEKRETATLKCYPIPRHDTVYWYQQGPGQDPQFLISFYEKMQSDKGSIPDRFSAQQFSDYHSELNMSSLELGDSALYFCASSAESAGTDTQYFGPGTRLTVL.

The table lists this clone with a few counts. The rearrangement uses TRBV27 and TRBJ2-1, with 7 bases identical to TRBD2. The CDR3 has 15 residues. The germline CDR1 and CDR2 sequences are MNHEY and SMNVEV (reference sequence). With V trimmed by 2 bases and J by 10 bases, 11 bases remained unmatched. The CDR3: CASSLSGKRSHEQFF. The CDR3 bases are TGTGCCAGCAGTTTAAGCGGGAAAAGGTCCCACGAGCAGTTCTTC.

This chain connects TRBV6-5 to TRBJ1-3; TRBD1 agrees at 10 bases. This CDR3 contains 15 residues. Losses at the gene ends were 6 bases for V and 7 bases for J; bases not matched to a gene: 9. Looked up from germline, CDR1 is MNHEY and CDR2 is SVGAGI. CDR3 coding DNA: TGTGCCAGCAGCCACCTAGGGACAGGGGAGAACACCATATATTTT. Its translation is CASSHLGTGENTIYF.

The chain is built from TRBV29-1 and TRBJ1-1; D may be TRBD1 (5 bases). The CDR3 consists of 12 residues. Trimming took 7 bases from V and 4 from J, leaving 13 bases between them. Germline V lookup: CDR1 SQVTM, CDR2 ANQGSEA. The CDR3 DNA sequence: TGCAGCGCGGCTATTGGGGCCACTGAAGCTTTCTTT. This gives the protein CSAAIGATEAFF.

The chain is built from TRBV14 and TRBJ2-7; a weak D match, TRBD2 (6 bases). V shed 4 bases and J shed 6 bases, with 16 bases lying between them. CDR3 size: 14 residues. Germline V gene data show CDR1 as SGHDN and CDR2 as FVKESK. The chain's CDR3 is CASSRRYGGSEQYF. In DNA, the CDR3 is TGTGCCAGCAGCCGGAGGTACGGGGGAAGCGAGCAGTACTTC. Drawing the rest from reference TRBV14 and TRBJ2-7, the complete variable domain is EAGVTQFPSHSVIEKGQTVTLRCDPISGHDNLYWYRRVMGKEIKFLLHFVKESKQDESGMPNNRFLAERTGGTYSTLKVQPAELEDSGVYFCASSRRYGGSEQYFGPGTRLTVT.

The V call is TRBV27, the J call TRBJ2-1; 16 bases align to TRBD2. From germline, CDR1 is MNHEY and CDR2 SMNVEV (reference sequence). This CDR3 is built from 16 residues. Trimming removed 6 bases from V and 3 bases from J; junction bases left unmatched: 2. This chain's CDR3 is CASRGLAGGGYNEQFF. The CDR3 DNA follows: TGTGCCAGCAGGGGACTAGCGGGAGGGGGCTACAATGAGCAGTTCTTC.

The chain joins TRBV2 to TRBJ2-5; 11 nucleotides match TRBD2. This CDR3 is 15 amino acids long. The germline V gene encodes CDR1 SNHLY and CDR2 FYNNEI. The trim removed 3 bases at V and 4 bases at J, leaving 4 bases unmatched. CDR3 residues: CASSETSGNGETQYF. The CDR3 DNA is TGTGCCAGCAGTGAGACTAGCGGGAATGGAGAGACCCAGTACTTC.

This clone appeared a few times. V gene TRBV7-2 combines with J gene TRBJ2-7; 8 bases agree with TRBD1. Germline lookup yields CDR1 SGHTA and CDR2 FQGNSA. The CDR3 has 13 amino acids. J gave up 6 bases and V 2 bases, and 3 bases lay outside the gene matches. The CDR3 is CASSLMDRAEQYF. In DNA, the CDR3 is TGTGCCAGCAGCTTAATGGACAGGGCCGAGCAGTACTTC.

The chain recombines TRBV19 with TRBJ1-1; the D gene is possibly TRBD1 (5 bases). Germline CDR1 is LNHDA and CDR2 is SQIVND (reference sequence). This CDR3 is built from 16 residues. V lost 6 bases, J lost 6 bases, and 23 bases lay in between. The DNA of the CDR3 is TGTGCCAGTAGCACCGTCTCAGGGAATTACGGGCCTGAAGCTTTCTTT. Residues: CASSTVSGNYGPEAFF.

The gene calls are TRBV19 and TRBJ2-1; 7 bases align to TRBD2. This CDR3 comprises 15 residues. Germline CDR1 is LNHDA and CDR2 is SQIVND (reference sequence). V was clipped by 7 bases and J by 8 bases; unmatched bases: 14. CDR3 sequence: CASTKGGGSLYEQFF. The CDR3 DNA follows: TGTGCCAGTACAAAGGGCGGGGGTTCTCTATATGAGCAGTTCTTC. Combining the CDR3 with reference TRBV19 and TRBJ2-1 gives the whole variable domain DGGITQSPKYLFRKEGQNVTLSCEQNLNHDAMYWYRQDPGQGLRLIYYSQIVNDFQKGDIAEGYSVSREKKESFPLTVTSAQKNPTAFYLCASTKGGGSLYEQFFGPGTRLTVL.

This clone occurred once. The rearrangement links TRBV6-5 to TRBJ2-5; TRBD1 agrees at 9 bases. The J call could be wrong; TRBJ2-7 is a better fit for the DNA end. The CDR3 spans 16 residues. Germline V gene data show CDR1 as MNHEY and CDR2 as SVGAGI. This CDR3 is CASSLVGTGTAYEQYF. The CDR3 DNA sequence: TGTGCCAGCAGTTTGGTGGGGACAGGGACTGCCTACGAGCAGTACTTC.

The chain links TRBV4-1 to TRBJ2-1; 13 bases are shared with TRBD2. V shed 4 bases, J shed 6 bases, and the junction held 12 bases outside the gene matches. CDR3 length equals 18 residues. The V gene's germline CDR1 is MGHRA and CDR2 YSYEKL. CDR3 DNA sequence: TGCGCCAGCAGCCCTCCCTGGTCACTAGCGGGAGGGCTCAATGAGCAGTTCTTC. Translation gives CASSPPWSLAGGLNEQFF.

The rearrangement links TRBV10-2 to TRBJ2-1; D perhaps matches TRBD1 (5 bases). V lost 7 bases and J 8 bases, leaving 15 bases between the germline ends. The germline V gene has CDR1 WSHSY and CDR2 SAAADI. CDR3 length: 13 residues. In DNA, the CDR3 is TGCGCCAGCACCTCTGGGGCAGTCCATGAGCAGTTCTTC. Its translation is CASTSGAVHEQFF.